One and the same sample provided the 21 T cell receptor beta chains below, sequenced in a study of blood T cells in healthy people across ages. The authors ran a second PCR of about 7 to 12 cycles using a sample-barcoded 5' primer and a J-beta primer mix. MiXCR, run by TCRdb on the 5' RACE reads, gives a single entry per CDR3 protein. The repertoire holds about 730,000 distinct CDR3 sequences, with roughly 43% as singletons. Sequencing was carried out using blood. These receptors were taken from a woman between 55 and 75 years old in good health.

This clonotype was detected only once. Relative to the germline gene, one junction end is altered; a read error may explain this. The rearrangement uses TRBV7-9 and TRBJ2-7; D uncertain. The CDR3 contains 13 residues. Per the germline V gene, CDR1 is SEHNR and CDR2 is FQNEAQ (reference sequence). The CDR3: CASSVVDRDEQYF. The CDR3 nucleotides are TGCGCCAGCAGCGTAGTAGATCGCGACGAGCAGTACTTC.

The chain recombines TRBV29-1 with TRBJ2-5, with 8 bases matching TRBD2. The J segment lost 5 bases and the V segment lost 3 bases, leaving 8 bases of the junction unmatched. CDR1 and CDR2 (germline): SQVTM, ANQGSEA. The CDR3 has 14 residues. CDR3 DNA: TGCAGCGTTGAGTTTGCGGGAGGATTGGAGACCCAGTACTTC. This sequence encodes CSVEFAGGLETQYF.

This clonotype was found a few times. The rearrangement links TRBV7-2 to TRBJ2-2; D not resolved. Germline-derived CDR1 and CDR2 are SGHTA and FQGNSA. V was clipped by 0 bases and J by 1 base, with 9 bases between them. This CDR3 has 16 amino acids. CDR3 nucleotide sequence: TGTGCCAGCAGCTTAGCGGGCAGAATGAACACCGGGGAGCTGTTTTTT. The encoded protein is CASSLAGRMNTGELFF.

Written as DNA, the CDR3 is TGTGTGTCCACAGGGGGTTACACCGGGGAGCTGTTTTTT. Protein sequence: CVSTGGYTGELFF. The chain carries TRBV12-3 or TRBV12-4 and TRBJ2-2, with TRBD1 identical over 8 bases. The CDR3 sequence is 13 residues long.

This clonotype was observed at least ten times. The rearrangement links TRBV7-2 to TRBJ2-1; D is tentatively TRBD1 or TRBD2 (5 bases each). This CDR3 region has 15 residues. The germline CDR1 and CDR2 sequences are SGHTA and FQGNSA. The V and J ends lost 5 bases and 8 bases respectively, with 19 bases between them. The CDR3 reads CASSLFRERGHEQFF. CDR3 sequence (DNA): TGTGCCAGCAGCCTGTTTCGGGAAAGGGGCCATGAGCAGTTCTTC.

In this sample, this clonotype turned up a few times. CDR3 in amino acids: CASSSGTGAYEQYF. The CDR3 DNA follows: TGTGCCAGCAGCTCCGGGACCGGGGCCTACGAGCAGTACTTC. This chain joins TRBV7-9 and TRBJ2-7; tentatively, D is TRBD1 or TRBD2 (5 bases each). The V gene lost 4 bases and the J gene lost 2 bases, with 12 bases spanning the gap. The CDR3 runs 14 residues. Germline V gene data show CDR1 as SEHNR and CDR2 as FQNEAQ (reference sequence).

As to this clonotype: This may arise from a read error, as a much more abundant clone is one base away. The gene calls are TRBV20-1 and TRBJ2-7, with D perhaps matching TRBD1 or TRBD2 (5 bases each). This CDR3 contains 12 residues. Germline assignment: CDR1 DFQATT and CDR2 SNEGSKA (reference sequence). The CDR3 DNA follows: TGCAGTACTAGGACACACTCCTACGAGCAGTACTTC. It yields the protein CSTRTHSYEQYF.

This clonotype was seen more than once but under ten times. The chain has TRBV11-1 and TRBJ2-3; D is unclear. This CDR3 is 11 amino acids long. Germline lookup yields CDR1 SGHAT and CDR2 FQDESV (reference sequence). V shed 7 bases and J shed 3 bases, with 5 bases lying between them. This CDR3 reads CASKFTDTQYF. CDR3 DNA sequence: TGTGCCAGCAAGTTTACAGATACGCAGTATTTT.

This clonotype was recorded at least ten times. The rearrangement joins TRBV10-3 to TRBJ2-7; TRBD2 matches at 7 bases. V lost 11 bases, J lost 6 bases, and 13 bases stayed unmatched. Germline CDR1 reads ENHRY; CDR2 reads SYGVKD. CDR3 length: 13 amino acids. The CDR3 bases are TGTGCCCACCAGCGGGAACTAGTCGGCGAGCAGTACTTC. Residues: CAHQRELVGEQYF.

Concerning this clonotype itself: An end of the junction does not agree with germline; a read error may underlie this. The chain employs TRBV7-9 and TRBJ1-1; D is perhaps TRBD1 (5 bases). Germline V CDR1 and CDR2: SEHNR, FQNEAQ (reference sequence). The CDR3 spans 12 residues. This CDR3 reads CASSLVGAETFF. The DNA of the CDR3 is TGTGCCAGCAGCTTAGTTGGGGCTGAAACTTTCTTT.

The genes are TRBV29-1 and TRBJ1-2; 8 bases map to TRBD1. The V and J ends lost 1 base and 2 bases, in that order; junction bases with no gene match: 9. Germline CDR1 SQVTM, CDR2 ANQGSEA. The CDR3 spans 16 residues. CDR3 nucleotide sequence: TGCAGCGTTGAAGTGGCAGGGGGCTCCTCCAACTATGGCTACACCTTC. This encodes CSVEVAGGSSNYGYTF.

The genes are TRBV4-3 and TRBJ2-1; D gene ambiguous. CDR3 length: 14 amino acids. CDR1 and CDR2 from the germline V gene are LGHNA and YSLEER. Trimming pared 1 base from V and 5 bases from J, leaving 9 bases between. The CDR3 nucleotides read TGCGCCAGCAGCCAAGGATTGCCGAACAATGAGCAGTTCTTC. Translation gives CASSQGLPNNEQFF.

V is TRBV12-3 or TRBV12-4 and J is TRBJ1-2, with 9 bases identical to TRBD1. The CDR3 totals 14 residues. Losses at the gene ends were 2 bases for V and 8 bases for J; bases not matched to a gene: 6. The CDR3 protein is CASSLRDRDRGYTF. For the CDR3, the DNA is TGTGCCAGCAGTTTAAGGGACAGGGATCGAGGCTACACCTTC.

This clonotype has a handful of counts. The chain combines TRBV20-1 with TRBJ1-4; tentative D call: TRBD1 (5 bases). This CDR3 region has 13 residues. V was clipped by 2 bases and J by 7 bases, with 11 bases between them. Germline values: CDR1 DFQATT, CDR2 SNEGSKA (reference sequence). DNA of the CDR3: TGCAGTGCTAGATATCAGGGAGGTGAAAAACTGTTTTTT. It is translated as CSARYQGGEKLFF.

The chain uses TRBV6-2 or TRBV6-3 and TRBJ2-7; the match to TRBD2 covers 9 bases. The J segment lost 9 bases and the V segment lost 7 bases, leaving 10 bases of the junction unmatched. This CDR3 comprises 13 residues. Per the germline V gene, CDR1 is MNHEY and CDR2 is SVGEGT. The CDR3 DNA follows: TGTGCCAGCAAAGGATCAGCGGGAGGACCGCAGTACTTC. This gives the protein CASKGSAGGPQYF.

This clonotype was seen at least ten times. The V gene is TRBV7-2, the J gene TRBJ1-2, with TRBD1 identical over 7 bases. Germline values: CDR1 SGHTA, CDR2 FQGNSA. V gave up 2 bases and J gave up 8 bases; unmatched junction bases: 11. The CDR3 totals 15 residues. CDR3 sequence: CASSLNRDSSGGYTF. The CDR3 region has the DNA TGTGCCAGCAGCTTAAACCGGGACAGTTCGGGGGGCTACACCTTC. The full variable domain, completed using reference TRBV7-2 and TRBJ1-2, is GAGVSQSPSNKVTEKGKDVELRCDPISGHTALYWYRQSLGQGLEFLIYFQGNSAPDKSGLPSDRFSAERTGGSVSTLTIQRTQQEDSAVYLCASSLNRDSSGGYTFGSGTRLTVV.

This chain links TRBV28 with TRBJ2-5, with no clear D. The CDR3 has 14 amino acids. V shed 7 bases and J shed 1 base, with 13 bases lying between them. Germline V lookup: CDR1 MDHEN, CDR2 SYDVKM. CDR3 in amino acids: CASTSDKIQETQYF. CDR3 nucleotide sequence: TGTGCCAGCACATCGGATAAAATCCAAGAGACCCAGTACTTC.

The rearrangement links TRBV29-1 to TRBJ2-1, with D tentatively TRBD2 (7 bases). CDR3 size: 13 residues. Germline V CDR1 and CDR2: SQVTM, ANQGSEA. CDR3 residues: CIANLGLGGEQFF. The CDR3 DNA is TGCATCGCCAACCTAGGACTAGGGGGTGAGCAGTTCTTC.

The J gene is TRBJ2-5, the V gene TRBV25-1; D may be TRBD2 (6 bases). The CDR3 consists of 15 residues. From germline, CDR1 is MGHDK and CDR2 SYGVNS. V was trimmed by 4 bases and J by 4 bases, leaving 16 bases between them. CDR3 sequence reads: CASSATRSLGETQYF. CDR3 DNA: TGTGCCAGCAGTGCGACTAGGAGTCTAGGAGAGACCCAGTACTTC. The full variable domain, its missing parts supplied by reference TRBV25-1 and TRBJ2-5, is EADIYQTPRYLVIGTGKKITLECSQTMGHDKMYWYQQDPGMELHLIHYSYGVNSTEKGDLSSESTVSRIRTEHFPLTLESARPSHTSQYLCASSATRSLGETQYFGPGTRLLVL.

This clonotype was recorded at least ten times. The genes are TRBV5-1 and TRBJ1-2; no firm D call. The V gene lost 4 bases and the J gene lost 2 bases, with 9 bases spanning the gap. The germline V gene has CDR1 SGHRS and CDR2 YFSETQ. This CDR3 region has 13 residues. As DNA, the CDR3 is TGCGCCAGCAGCCAGGAGGGAAACTATGGCTACACCTTC. It translates to CASSQEGNYGYTF.

The sample holds one count of this clonotype. The chain recombines TRBV6-2 or TRBV6-3 with TRBJ2-5; D remains unclear. The CDR3 is 13 amino acids. The germline V gene encodes CDR1 MNHEY and CDR2 SVGEGT. Trimming cost V 5 bases and J 11 bases, with 18 bases left between them. CDR3 in DNA: TGTGCCAGCAGTCTTTTGAGCTCCAATGAGCAGTACTTC. Its translation is CASSLLSSNEQYF.